This T cell receptor (beta chain) was captured in a study of cytomegalovirus exposure and HLA in healthy donors. Clones were sequenced by immunoSEQ multiplex PCR, and TCRdb holds only the in-frame ones, with some missing. The table shows a few hundred thousand clones, with roughly 85% occurring only once. Germline V lookup: CDR1 KGHSH, CDR2 LQKENI. V lost 3 bases to trimming and J lost 3 bases, with 11 bases between them. This CDR3 has 14 residues. The clonotype originates from a woman aged 18-29 years in good health and CMV-seronegative. This chain links TRBV18 with TRBJ1-1; the D gene is possibly TRBD1 (6 bases). Material for sequencing was PBMCs. This CDR3 reads CASSPLGADTEAFF. For the CDR3, the DNA is TGTGCCAGCTCACCGTTGGGGGCGGACACTGAAGCTTTCTTT.